The clone carrying this TCR beta chain has only a few counts. The data were obtained in a study of blood T cell repertoires in COVID-19. About the study: From the United States, Italy and Spain came samples of acute and convalescent COVID-19. PBMCs, B-cell-depleted T cells, or T cells provided the cDNA or gDNA that made up the material.

This CDR3 contains 15 residues. The germline V gene encodes CDR1 LNHDA and CDR2 SQIVND (reference sequence). Losses at the gene ends were 5 bases for V and 9 bases for J; bases not matched to a gene: 11. How the authors handled the data: How many nucleated cells were present was estimated from reference gene primer amplification. The protocol was immunoSEQ multiplex PCR, while the TCRdb copy is restricted to in-frame clones and leaves out a portion. V and J calls and clone size are copied from that table; D and trimming were computed from the DNA. The sample has some 69,000 clones; around four fifths are singletons.

The clonotype was recovered from a woman in her sixties with acute or convalescent COVID-19. Sequences were obtained from peripheral blood. The genes are TRBV19 and TRBJ2-1; 9 bases fit TRBD2. The CDR3: CASSPSAGGPGEQFF. CDR3 coding DNA: TGTGCCAGTAGTCCCTCGGCGGGAGGGCCCGGTGAGCAGTTCTTC.